A selection of T cell receptor beta chains follows, all from one sample in a study of cytomegalovirus exposure and HLA in healthy donors. Only in-frame clones appear in the TCRdb table, and some are missing; sequencing was by immunoSEQ multiplex PCR. The repertoire holds 150,000 or so clones, with 60% to 85% as singletons. Specimen: PBMCs. The receptors shown here come from a woman aged 40 to 49 in good health and CMV-seronegative. Each CDR3 is given with its conserved first and last residue.

V: TRBV6-4
J: TRBJ1-3
CDR3: CASRTDRGYGNTIYF

V: TRBV30
J: TRBJ2-5
CDR3: CAWSMTGVKETQYF

V: TRBV19
J: TRBJ2-7
CDR3: CASSRQGETYEQYF

V: TRBV5-1
J: TRBJ2-7
CDR3: CASSFWLAGGVQSYEQYF

V: TRBV6-5
J: TRBJ2-7
CDR3: CASSNPRGSYEQYF

V: TRBV19
J: TRBJ2-7
CDR3: CASSLNPGQVNYEQYF

V: TRBV6-6
J: TRBJ2-5
CDR3: CASSYVQETQYF

V: TRBV6-1
J: TRBJ2-7
CDR3: CASVDSYEQYF

V: TRBV29-1
J: TRBJ1-5
CDR3: CSVEGGPGQPQHF

V: TRBV7-9
J: TRBJ2-3
CDR3: CASSLVGGTTDTQYF

V: TRBV5-5
J: TRBJ1-3
CDR3: CASSPLSGNTIYF

V: TRBV7-6
J: TRBJ2-3
CDR3: CASSFRQGTDTQYF

V: TRBV4-1
J: TRBJ1-5
CDR3: CASSQDQWSDQPQHF

V: TRBV9
J: TRBJ2-1
CDR3: CASSVVAGYNEQFF